Below are 10 T cell receptor beta chains sequenced from a single sample in a study of shared clonotypes between healthy human individuals. Clones were sequenced by immunoSEQ multiplex PCR, and TCRdb holds only the in-frame ones, with some missing. This sample has roughly 1,500,000 clones, with 95% to 99% found just once. Sequenced sample: naive CD4+ T cells sorted from blood. Indicated subset: CD45RA+ positively selected. The origin of the receptors is a young man in good health.

V gene TRBV7-3 combines with J gene TRBJ2-2; perhaps TRBD1 as D (5 bases). Germline V gives CDR1 SGHTA, CDR2 FQGTGA. The CDR3 is made up of 18 amino acids. The V end lost 3 bases, the J end lost 0 bases, and 17 bases lay between the germline ends. As DNA, the CDR3 is TGTGCCAGCAGCTTTCACGTAATTGGGGCGTCGAACACCGGGGAGCTGTTTTTT. Translating gives CASSFHVIGASNTGELFF. The full variable domain, in which reference TRBV7-3 and TRBJ2-2 provide the parts outside the CDR3, is GAGVSQTPSNKVTEKGKYVELRCDPISGHTALYWYRQSLGQGPEFLIYFQGTGAADDSGLPNDRFFAVRPEGSVSTLKIQRTERGDSAVYLCASSFHVIGASNTGELFFGEGSRLTVL.

V and J are TRBV4-2 and TRBJ1-3, with D perhaps TRBD1 (5 bases). CDR1 and CDR2 (germline): LGHNA, YNFKEQ. This CDR3 is 16 amino acids long. V was shortened by 3 bases and J by 0 bases, with 12 bases between the two germline ends. CDR3 in amino acids: CASSHRGTLSGNTIYF. The CDR3 region has the DNA TGTGCCAGCAGCCACCGAGGGACCCTCTCTGGAAACACCATATATTTT.

This chain links TRBV5-1 with TRBJ2-3; 12 bases fit TRBD2. Germline lookup yields CDR1 SGHRS and CDR2 YFSETQ. The CDR3 consists of 15 residues. V shed 4 bases and J 5 bases; nucleotides not matched to a gene: 5. CDR3 protein: CASSAPGLAGDTQYF. For the CDR3, the DNA is TGCGCCAGCAGCGCGCCGGGACTAGCGGGAGATACGCAGTATTTT.

This chain joins TRBV18 and TRBJ2-7, with 10 bases identical to TRBD1. The V gene end was trimmed by 6 bases and the J gene end by 0 bases; junction bases not matched to a gene: 8. The germline CDR1 and CDR2 sequences are KGHSH and LQKENI. The CDR3 length is 16 residues. In nucleotides, the CDR3 is TGTGCCAGCTCCTTACTTCGACAGGGGGCCTCCTACGAGCAGTACTTC. It specifies CASSLLRQGASYEQYF.

The rearrangement uses TRBV5-1 and TRBJ2-3; unclear D gene. Trimming shortened V by 1 base and J by 3 bases, and 12 bases separated the two germline ends. From germline, CDR1 is SGHRS and CDR2 YFSETQ. This CDR3 has 15 amino acids. CDR3 sequence (DNA): TGCGCCAGCAGCTTGACTTTAAAGGCGACAGATACGCAGTATTTT. Encoded protein: CASSLTLKATDTQYF.

This rearrangement joins TRBV6-1 to TRBJ2-2, with D tentatively TRBD2 (6 bases). V gave up 6 bases and J gave up 6 bases, with 11 bases separating them. Germline CDR1 MNHNS, CDR2 SASEGT. The CDR3 spans 13 residues. The CDR3: CASRTGGPGELFF. In DNA form, the CDR3 reads TGTGCCAGCAGAACCGGGGGACCCGGGGAGCTGTTTTTT.

The V gene is TRBV5-6, the J gene TRBJ2-6; no firm D call. V was clipped by 5 bases and J by 0 bases, with 6 bases between them. Germline V lookup: CDR1 SGHDT, CDR2 YYEEEE. This CDR3 is 14 amino acids long. The DNA for the CDR3 is TGTGCCAGCAGGTTGAACTCTGGGGCCAACGTCCTGACTTTC. This sequence encodes CASRLNSGANVLTF.

Remarks on this clone: The same CDR3 can be traced to other DNA sequences in this sample. V gene TRBV5-1 combines with J gene TRBJ1-5; no firm D call. Germline lookup yields CDR1 SGHRS and CDR2 YFSETQ. V dropped 0 bases and J dropped 1 base, with 5 bases sitting between them. CDR3 length equals 14 residues. The CDR3 DNA is TGCGCCAGCAGCTTGGCCGGGAGCAATCAGCCCCAGCATTTT. This gives the protein CASSLAGSNQPQHF.

The chain combines TRBV4-3 with TRBJ2-7; TRBD1 matches at 9 bases. Germline assignment: CDR1 LGHNA and CDR2 YSLEER. Losses at the gene ends were 4 bases for V and 6 bases for J; bases not matched to a gene: 10. The CDR3 loop spans 15 amino acids. DNA for the CDR3: TGCGCCAGCAGCCGACCGGGACAGGGTCCCACCGAGCAGTACTTC. Protein sequence: CASSRPGQGPTEQYF.

This rearrangement joins TRBV28 to TRBJ2-7, with TRBD2 as a possible D gene (5 bases). V was pared by 5 bases and J by 0 bases, with 14 bases between. The CDR3 spans 15 residues. The V gene's germline CDR1 is MDHEN and CDR2 SYDVKM. The CDR3 sequence is CASSPAGPRSYEQYF. CDR3 coding DNA: TGTGCCAGCAGTCCCGCGGGCCCTCGCTCCTACGAGCAGTACTTC.